Shown below are 22 T cell receptor beta chains from a single sample sequenced in a study of memory CD4+ T cells and cytomegalovirus serostatus. The data were produced by immunoSEQ multiplex PCR, yet TCRdb's version contains in-frame clones alone and is incomplete. The repertoire includes about 100,000 clones, 80% of them detected once, and less than 4.5% sits in the top ten. The sort gate was single viable CD3+CD4+CD8-CD45RO+ cells for memory CD4+ T cells. Sequenced: memory CD4+ T cells from blood. Every receptor here comes from an adult in good health and CMV-seropositive.

The chain uses TRBV5-1 and TRBJ1-2, with 7 bases aligning to TRBD1. Germline lookup yields CDR1 SGHRS and CDR2 YFSETQ. V shed 6 bases and J 6 bases; nucleotides not matched to a gene: 5. The CDR3 is 12 residues long. The CDR3 DNA is TGCGCCAGCACAGGGGGAGAAAATGGCTACACCTTC. As protein: CASTGGENGYTF.

On this clone itself: The same CDR3 can be traced to other DNA sequences in this sample. This chain joins TRBV5-1 and TRBJ2-2, with 11 positions matching TRBD2. The V gene's germline CDR1 is SGHRS and CDR2 YFSETQ. J lost 3 bases, V lost 0 bases, and 1 base had no gene match. The CDR3 is 16 residues long. DNA of the CDR3: TGCGCCAGCAGCTTGGTAGCGGGAGGGCACACCGGGGAGCTGTTTTTT. Translation: CASSLVAGGHTGELFF.

This chain joins TRBV18 and TRBJ2-5; TRBD1 matches at 11 bases. V gave up 7 bases and J gave up 2 bases; unmatched junction bases: 9. Germline V CDR1 and CDR2: KGHSH, LQKENI. CDR3 length equals 16 residues. CDR3 protein: CASCSGTGGPQETQYF. CDR3 bases: TGTGCCAGCTGCTCCGGGACAGGGGGACCGCAAGAGACCCAGTACTTC.

This chain uses TRBV7-2 with TRBJ2-1, with D possibly TRBD1 on 8 matching bases. Germline loops: CDR1 SGHTA, CDR2 FQGNSA. The length of the CDR3 is 16 residues. Deletions cut 1 base from V and 6 bases from J, with 16 bases between. The CDR3 nucleotides read TGTGCCAGCAGCTTAGTGGGGGGGACAGGCGGCAATGAGCAGTTCTTC. As protein: CASSLVGGTGGNEQFF. Complete variable domain (other parts from reference TRBV7-2 and TRBJ2-1): GAGVSQSPSNKVTEKGKDVELRCDPISGHTALYWYRQSLGQGLEFLIYFQGNSAPDKSGLPSDRFSAERTGGSVSTLTIQRTQQEDSAVYLCASSLVGGTGGNEQFFGPGTRLTVL.

The chain carries TRBV5-6 and TRBJ1-5; D ambiguous. The CDR3 runs to 12 residues. The germline V gene encodes CDR1 SGHDT and CDR2 YYEEEE. Trimming removed 1 base at V and 9 bases at J, with 8 bases between. The CDR3: CASSLKFGPQHF. The CDR3 nucleotides are TGTGCCAGCAGCTTGAAGTTCGGGCCCCAGCATTTT. The full variable domain, completed using reference TRBV5-6 and TRBJ1-5, is DAGVTQSPTHLIKTRGQQVTLRCSPKSGHDTVSWYQQALGQGPQFIFQYYEEEERQRGNFPDRFSGHQFPNYSSELNVNALLLGDSALYLCASSLKFGPQHFGDGTRLSIL.

The J gene is TRBJ2-3, the V gene TRBV15; D possibly matches TRBD1 or TRBD2 (5 bases each). The germline V gene has CDR1 LNHNV and CDR2 YYDKDF (reference sequence). Deletions cut 5 bases from V and 8 bases from J, with 11 bases between. The CDR3 spans 12 residues. In nucleotides, the CDR3 is TGTGCCACCAGCGAGGGGCTGGGTACGCAGTATTTT. Its protein is CATSEGLGTQYF.

The chain joins TRBV19 to TRBJ1-3; the D is unclear. Germline V gene lookup returns CDR1 LNHDA and CDR2 SQIVND (reference sequence). Trimming removed 5 bases at V and 2 bases at J, with 10 bases between. The CDR3 spans 14 residues. CDR3 DNA: TGTGCCAGTAGTCCCCGACGGACTGGAAACACCATATATTTT. Amino acid sequence: CASSPRRTGNTIYF.

The chain combines TRBV4-2 with TRBJ2-5; 7 nucleotides line up with TRBD2. V was pared by 8 bases and J by 0 bases, with 9 bases of the junction left unmatched. The germline CDR1 and CDR2 sequences are LGHNA and YNFKEQ. The CDR3 is made up of 15 amino acids. The CDR3 region has the DNA TGTGCCAGCGGCGACGGGGCGGGAGACCAAGAGACCCAGTACTTC. As protein: CASGDGAGDQETQYF.

CDR3 bases: TGTGCCAGCAGTTTTGACAGGACGAACACTGAAGCTTTCTTT. This codes for CASSFDRTNTEAFF. The rearrangement uses TRBV5-4 and TRBJ1-1; weak D call: TRBD1 (6 bases). Trimming took 5 bases from V and 1 from J, leaving 12 bases between them. The CDR3 is 14 residues long. CDR1 and CDR2 (germline): SGHNT, YYREEE (reference sequence).

The CDR3: CASSPRTGGNQPQHF. CDR3 nucleotides: TGTGCCAGCAGCCCCCGGACAGGGGGCAATCAGCCCCAGCATTTT. The chain links TRBV7-2 to TRBJ1-5; 9 bases are shared with TRBD1. The V and J ends lost 5 bases and 2 bases, in that order; junction bases with no gene match: 4. CDR3 size: 15 residues. From germline, CDR1 is SGHTA and CDR2 FQGNSA.

The chain combines TRBV5-8 with TRBJ1-5; 7 bases match TRBD1. The CDR3 length is 14 residues. In germline, CDR1 is SGHTS, CDR2 YDEGEE. The trim removed 1 base at V and 6 bases at J, leaving 4 bases unmatched. CDR3: CASSLKQGGQPQHF. CDR3 DNA sequence: TGTGCCAGCAGCTTGAAGCAGGGGGGTCAGCCCCAGCATTTT.

This rearrangement joins TRBV25-1 to TRBJ2-3, with TRBD1 identical over 7 bases. The trim removed 4 bases at V and 5 bases at J, leaving 3 bases unmatched. Germline CDR1 is MGHDK and CDR2 is SYGVNS. The length of the CDR3 is 13 residues. DNA for the CDR3: TGTGCCAGCAGTGCACCAGGGGGAGATACGCAGTATTTT. It specifies CASSAPGGDTQYF. Supplemented by reference TRBV25-1 and TRBJ2-3, the full variable domain reads EADIYQTPRYLVIGTGKKITLECSQTMGHDKMYWYQQDPGMELHLIHYSYGVNSTEKGDLSSESTVSRIRTEHFPLTLESARPSHTSQYLCASSAPGGDTQYFGPGTRLTVL.

This clone was found a few times. J is TRBJ1-1 and V is TRBV7-6, with 10 bases matching TRBD1. V gave up 5 bases and J gave up 4 bases; unmatched junction bases: 7. The CDR3 is made up of 15 amino acids. The germline gives CDR1 SGHVS, CDR2 FNYEAQ. The CDR3 is CASSQRTGGVTEAFF. The CDR3, as DNA: TGTGCCAGCAGCCAGCGGACAGGGGGAGTCACTGAAGCTTTCTTT. The variable domain in full, with the rest retrieved from reference TRBV7-6 and TRBJ1-1, is GAGVSQSPRYKVTKRGQDVALRCDPISGHVSLYWYRQALGQGPEFLTYFNYEAQQDKSGLPNDRFSAERPEGSISTLTIQRTEQRDSAMYRCASSQRTGGVTEAFFGQGTRLTVV.

This chain links TRBV19 with TRBJ2-1, with D possibly matching TRBD2 (5 bases). Germline V gives CDR1 LNHDA, CDR2 SQIVND (reference sequence). V was trimmed by 4 bases and J by 0 bases, leaving 19 bases between them. This CDR3 comprises 18 residues. CDR3 in DNA: TGTGCCAGTAGTAAGTCCCCTCCTAGCCGAAGCTCCTACAATGAGCAGTTCTTC. Amino acids: CASSKSPPSRSSYNEQFF.

V gene TRBV5-1 combines with J gene TRBJ1-2; D is perhaps TRBD1 (6 bases). This CDR3 has 14 residues. The germline gives CDR1 SGHRS, CDR2 YFSETQ. V lost 4 bases and J lost 7, with 17 bases in between. In DNA, the CDR3 is TGCGCCAGCAGCACACAGGGTCCTGGTGGTGGCTACACCTTC. Protein sequence: CASSTQGPGGGYTF.

As to this clone: Other DNA sequences in this specimen translate into the identical CDR3. The chain joins TRBV19 to TRBJ2-3, with D hard to call. The V gene's germline CDR1 is LNHDA and CDR2 SQIVND (reference sequence). Deletions cut 3 bases from V and 4 bases from J, with 5 bases between. CDR3 size: 12 residues. The DNA of the CDR3 is TGTGCCAGTAGTATCTCGGCAGATACGCAGTATTTT. It is translated as CASSISADTQYF. Full variable domain (outside the CDR3, taken from reference TRBV19 and TRBJ2-3): DGGITQSPKYLFRKEGQNVTLSCEQNLNHDAMYWYRQDPGQGLRLIYYSQIVNDFQKGDIAEGYSVSREKKESFPLTVTSAQKNPTAFYLCASSISADTQYFGPGTRLTVL.

The rearrangement uses TRBV7-3 and TRBJ2-2, with D maybe TRBD2 (6 bases). Trimming removed 5 bases from V and 2 bases from J, with 12 bases in between. From germline, CDR1 is SGHTA and CDR2 FQGTGA. The CDR3 extends over 15 amino acids. This chain's CDR3 is CASSASRDNTGELFF. The CDR3 DNA follows: TGTGCCAGCAGCGCCTCGCGGGATAACACCGGGGAGCTGTTTTTT.

This clone came up a few times. The chain is built from TRBV6-1 and TRBJ1-1; D call uncertain. Germline V gene data show CDR1 as MNHNS and CDR2 as SASEGT. The CDR3 has 14 amino acids. V was cut by 5 bases and J by 4 bases, with 14 bases left in between. The CDR3 nucleotides read TGTGCCAGCAGTCCGGTCAACGGGCGCACTGAAGCTTTCTTT. Amino acids: CASSPVNGRTEAFF.

The chain links TRBV4-1 to TRBJ1-4, with a tentative D call TRBD1 (5 bases). V was cut by 0 bases and J by 5 bases, with 10 bases left in between. The CDR3 has 15 amino acids. CDR1 is MGHRA, CDR2 YSYEKL, per germline. CDR3 DNA sequence: TGCGCCAGCAGCCAAGACATACGGGGGAATGAAAAACTGTTTTTT. It is translated as CASSQDIRGNEKLFF.

This chain links TRBV19 with TRBJ1-1, with D possibly TRBD1 on 5 matching bases. Germline V gene data show CDR1 as LNHDA and CDR2 as SQIVND (reference sequence). The CDR3 is made up of 11 amino acids. V lost 10 bases to trimming and J lost 8 bases, with 14 bases between them. The CDR3, as DNA: TGTGCCACCCGAACCAAGGGGGAAGCTTTCTTT. The encoded protein is CATRTKGEAFF. The full variable domain, completed using reference TRBV19 and TRBJ1-1, is DGGITQSPKYLFRKEGQNVTLSCEQNLNHDAMYWYRQDPGQGLRLIYYSQIVNDFQKGDIAEGYSVSREKKESFPLTVTSAQKNPTAFYLCATRTKGEAFFGQGTRLTVV.

The chain combines TRBV29-1 with TRBJ1-5, with D tentatively TRBD1 (5 bases). This CDR3 comprises 13 residues. The germline V gene encodes CDR1 SQVTM and CDR2 ANQGSEA. V lost 1 base, J lost 4 bases, and 8 bases lay in between. The CDR3 sequence is CSVEVGENQPQHF. CDR3 nucleotides: TGCAGCGTTGAAGTGGGGGAGAATCAGCCCCAGCATTTT.

This chain connects TRBV5-4 to TRBJ2-5; D may be TRBD2 (6 bases). The germline V gene encodes CDR1 SGHNT and CDR2 YYREEE (reference sequence). The CDR3 loop spans 17 amino acids. Between the trimmed V and J ends, which lost 4 bases and 5 bases, there was a span of 24 bases. CDR3 sequence: CASSPRPAASVGETQYF. As DNA, the CDR3 is TGTGCCAGCAGCCCCCGGCCTGCGGCTAGCGTCGGCGAGACCCAGTACTTC.